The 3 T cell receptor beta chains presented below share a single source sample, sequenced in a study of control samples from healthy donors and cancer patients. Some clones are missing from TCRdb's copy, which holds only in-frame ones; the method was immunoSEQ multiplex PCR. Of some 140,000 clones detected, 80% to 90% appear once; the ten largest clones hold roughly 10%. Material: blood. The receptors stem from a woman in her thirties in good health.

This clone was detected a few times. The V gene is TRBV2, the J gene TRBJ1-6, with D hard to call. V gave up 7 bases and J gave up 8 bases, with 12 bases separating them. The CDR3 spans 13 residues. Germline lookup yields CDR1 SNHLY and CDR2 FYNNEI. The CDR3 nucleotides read TGTGCCAGCACCCTCCGGGAAGATTCACCCCTCCACTTT. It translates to CASTLREDSPLHF.

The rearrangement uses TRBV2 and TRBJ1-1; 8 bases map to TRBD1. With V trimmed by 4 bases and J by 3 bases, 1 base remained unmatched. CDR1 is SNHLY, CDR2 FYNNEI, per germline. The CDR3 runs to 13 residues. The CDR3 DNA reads TGTGCCAGCAGTGCGGACAGGGACACTGAAGCTTTCTTT. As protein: CASSADRDTEAFF.

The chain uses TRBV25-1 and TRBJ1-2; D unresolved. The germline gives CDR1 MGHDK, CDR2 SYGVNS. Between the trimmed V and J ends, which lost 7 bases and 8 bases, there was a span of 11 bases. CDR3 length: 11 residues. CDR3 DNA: TGTGCCAGCATGTCCGCCCACGGCTACACCTTC. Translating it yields CASMSAHGYTF.